Presented here are 13 T cell receptor beta chains from one specimen sequenced in a study of regulatory T cells in long-lasting Graves disease. The time point was: newly diagnosed GD, antithyroid drugs for less than 3 months. Scientists built the TCR library using RNA that was extracted from PBMCs. Arm-PCR of CDR3 regions with iRepertoire HTBI primers generated TCR beta libraries. TCRdb reprocessed the multiplex PCR reads with MiXCR, giving one entry per CDR3 protein. This table has just over 600,000 distinct CDR3 sequences, about 16% appearing once. This same sample was also part of a study on T cells in Graves' hyperthyroidism and ophthalmopathy.

The sequences come from peripheral blood mononuclear cells (PBMCs), collected at new diagnosis, from a patient treated with antithyroid drugs. The receptors originated from a woman in her thirties with Graves disease.

This chain links TRBV30 with TRBJ2-6; D not certain. Germline-derived CDR1 and CDR2 are GTSNPN and SVGIG (reference sequence). V lost 0 bases to trimming and J lost 2 bases, with 8 bases between them. The CDR3 contains 15 residues. DNA of the CDR3: TGTGCCTGGAGTGTACGTAGGACTGGGGCCAACGTCCTGACTTTC. Amino acids: CAWSVRRTGANVLTF.

This clonotype was seen ten or more times. The chain combines TRBV24-1 with TRBJ2-6, with D uncertain. This CDR3 is 14 amino acids long. V lost 4 bases to trimming and J lost 1 base, with 4 bases between them. Germline assignment: CDR1 KGHDR and CDR2 SFDVKD. CDR3 residues: CATSEASGANVLTF. The CDR3 DNA reads as TGTGCCACCAGTGAGGCATCTGGGGCCAACGTCCTGACTTTC.

The chain joins TRBV19 to TRBJ1-2; D not resolved. CDR1 and CDR2 from the germline V gene are LNHDA and SQIVND (reference sequence). The CDR3 is 13 residues long. V shed 2 bases and J shed 5 bases, with 9 bases lying between them. The CDR3 loop is CASSIQDPYGYTF. The CDR3 DNA sequence: TGTGCCAGTAGTATACAGGATCCGTATGGCTACACCTTC.

The gene calls are TRBV20-1 and TRBJ1-5; no reliable D call. Between the trimmed V and J ends, which lost 1 base and 3 bases, there was a span of 10 bases. This CDR3 comprises 14 residues. CDR1 is DFQATT and CDR2 is SNEGSKA in the germline V gene (reference sequence). The CDR3 reads CSARGGGNNQPQHF. The CDR3 DNA reads TGCAGTGCTAGAGGGGGAGGGAACAATCAGCCCCAGCATTTT.

The rearrangement uses TRBV20-1 and TRBJ1-4; possibly TRBD1 for D (6 bases). The germline V and J ends were trimmed by 3 bases and 7 bases, with 15 bases remaining between them. There are 14 residues in the CDR3. Germline loops: CDR1 DFQATT, CDR2 SNEGSKA (reference sequence). Here the CDR3 reads CSASRGAYSEKLFF. The CDR3 DNA sequence: TGCAGTGCTAGTCGGGGGGCGTATAGTGAAAAACTGTTTTTT.

This clonotype was recorded many times. The chain uses TRBV7-2 and TRBJ2-3; a possible D gene is TRBD2 (5 bases). The CDR3 has 14 residues. Germline lookup yields CDR1 SGHTA and CDR2 FQGNSA. Trimming shortened V by 4 bases and J by 1 base, and 9 bases separated the two germline ends. The CDR3 nucleotides are TGTGCCAGCAGCTGGAAAGCGGGCACAGATACGCAGTATTTT. This translates into CASSWKAGTDTQYF.

This clonotype came up many times. This sequence joins TRBV6-1 and TRBJ1-3; D unclear. Trimming stripped 5 bases from V and 2 bases from J, with 7 bases between. The germline V gene encodes CDR1 MNHNS and CDR2 SASEGT. The CDR3 runs to 13 residues. CDR3 bases: TGTGCCAGCAGTCCCTGGACTGGAAACACCATATATTTT. The encoded protein is CASSPWTGNTIYF.

This clonotype was seen many times. This rearrangement joins TRBV6-1 to TRBJ1-4; no clear D. This CDR3 has 16 amino acids. Germline CDR1 and CDR2: MNHNS and SASEGT. The germline V and J ends were trimmed by 5 bases and 0 bases, with 13 bases remaining between them. The CDR3 spells CASSRASDATNEKLFF. Here the CDR3 DNA reads TGTGCCAGCAGTCGGGCCTCGGATGCAACTAATGAAAAACTGTTTTTT.

This clonotype was counted only a few times. The CDR3 DNA is TGCGCCAGCAGCCTTCGGACTAGCGGGACCTACGAGCAGTACTTC. It encodes CASSLRTSGTYEQYF. This sequence joins TRBV4-1 and TRBJ2-7; 12 nucleotides match TRBD2. CDR1 and CDR2 from the germline V gene are MGHRA and YSYEKL. The ends lost 4 bases at V and 2 bases at J; junction bases unmatched: 3. This CDR3 is built from 15 residues.

This clonotype came up a few times. The gene calls are TRBV5-1 and TRBJ1-6; possibly TRBD1 for D (5 bases). From germline, CDR1 is SGHRS and CDR2 YFSETQ. Trimming cost V 0 bases and J 8 bases, with 12 bases left between them. This CDR3 is 15 amino acids long. CDR3 sequence: CASSLAGTQYSPLHF. In DNA, the CDR3 is TGCGCCAGCAGCTTGGCCGGGACCCAGTATTCACCCCTCCACTTT.

The chain carries TRBV5-4 and TRBJ1-5, with D uncertain. From germline, CDR1 is SGHNT and CDR2 YYREEE (reference sequence). Trimming pared 0 bases from V and 9 bases from J, leaving 10 bases between. The CDR3 covers 13 residues. CDR3 protein: CASSLAGSWPQHF. In DNA, the CDR3 is TGTGCCAGCAGCTTGGCTGGTTCTTGGCCCCAGCATTTT.

This clonotype showed up many times. The chain joins TRBV6-5 to TRBJ2-5; the D gene could be TRBD1 or TRBD2 (6 bases each). The CDR3 covers 14 residues. V lost 2 bases and J lost 5, with 12 bases in between. Germline values: CDR1 MNHEY, CDR2 SVGAGI. Written as DNA, the CDR3 is TGTGCCAGCAGTTACGGGGGGCTTTCGGAGACCCAGTACTTC. This translates into CASSYGGLSETQYF.

The gene calls are TRBV29-1 and TRBJ2-3, with TRBD1 matching 7 bases. The CDR3 is 17 residues long. Per germline, CDR1 SQVTM and CDR2 ANQGSEA. The ends lost 5 bases at V and 0 bases at J; junction bases unmatched: 14. The CDR3 region is CSVSGQTTSPSTDTQYF. The CDR3 DNA is TGCAGCGTTTCGGGACAGACCACATCCCCTAGCACAGATACGCAGTATTTT.